The 18 T cell receptor beta chains listed next were all sequenced from one sample in a study of human T cells and chemical hapten exposure. TCRdb independently ran MiXCR on the RACE reads; one entry per CDR3 protein. The data show some 79,000 distinct CDR3 sequences, more than 9% seen once. Time point noted: patch test 2, 6 weeks after DPC sensitization. The treatment here: therapeutic diphenylcyclopropenone sensitization with weekly scalp DPC. Here the sequenced sample was whole blood, taken in connection with sensitization to the hapten diphenylcyclopropenone (DPC). The receptors derive from a woman in her 50s with alopecia areata. Some clones in this sample may be carry-over from other donors' samples.

As regards this clonotype: A read error may produce the germline difference seen at one junction end. The chain joins TRBV7-2 to TRBJ2-1; D gene ambiguous. The germline CDR1 and CDR2 sequences are SGHTA and FQGNSA. The CDR3 consists of 11 residues. Here the CDR3 DNA reads TGTGCCTGCAGCTTAGTCAATGAGCAGTTCTTC. Translation gives CACSLVNEQFF.

This clonotype was counted many times. The DNA of the CDR3 is TGCAGCGGAGTAGCGGGATCATCCTACGAGCAGTACTTC. Encoded protein: CSGVAGSSYEQYF. The genes are TRBV29-1 and TRBJ2-7; 8 bases are shared with TRBD2. Per germline, CDR1 SQVTM and CDR2 ANQGSEA. This CDR3 contains 13 residues. The junction had 6 bases not matched to a gene; V was cut back by 7 bases and J by 1 base.

Many counts were recorded for this clonotype. The chain is built from TRBV12-3 or TRBV12-4 and TRBJ1-5; 10 nucleotides agree with TRBD1. The CDR3 is made up of 14 amino acids. The V gene end was trimmed by 6 bases and the J gene end by 5 bases; junction bases not matched to a gene: 4. CDR3 DNA sequence: TGTGCCAGCAGACCAGACAGGGGGCATCAGCCCCAGCATTTT. It is translated as CASRPDRGHQPQHF.

This clonotype was counted many times. The chain couples TRBV10-3 to TRBJ2-7; 9 bases are shared with TRBD2. From germline, CDR1 is ENHRY and CDR2 SYGVKD. This CDR3 comprises 17 residues. Trimming cost V 3 bases and J 1 base; bases outside gene matches: 10. In DNA, the CDR3 is TGTGCCATCAGTGATCGCCTAGCGGGATTTATGTCCTACGAGCAGTACTTC. It specifies CAISDRLAGFMSYEQYF.

The chain is built from TRBV12-3 or TRBV12-4 and TRBJ2-7; D not certain. The length of the CDR3 is 13 residues. Trimming pared 2 bases from V and 3 bases from J, leaving 8 bases between. The chain's CDR3 is CASSLRNYYEQYF. The CDR3, as DNA: TGTGCCAGCAGTTTACGCAATTACTACGAGCAGTACTTC.

This clonotype was picked up many times. The rearrangement uses TRBV20-1 and TRBJ2-7; a possible D gene is TRBD2 (5 bases). The CDR3 length is 14 residues. CDR1 and CDR2 (germline): DFQATT, SNEGSKA (reference sequence). V lost 2 bases to trimming and J lost 2 bases, with 13 bases between them. The CDR3 bases are TGCAGTGCTAGACCAGCGGTACGGACCTACGAGCAGTACTTC. Amino acids: CSARPAVRTYEQYF.

The chain employs TRBV4-1 and TRBJ2-2, with 7 bases matching TRBD2. CDR3 length: 20 residues. Unmatched junction bases numbered 19, after V lost 1 base and J lost 5 bases. The V gene's germline CDR1 is MGHRA and CDR2 YSYEKL. Here the CDR3 reads CASSQGGGAHYLPWTGELFF. Written as DNA, the CDR3 is TGCGCCAGCAGCCAAGGGGGAGGGGCCCACTACCTACCTTGGACCGGGGAGCTGTTTTTT.

This clonotype was observed many times. The rearrangement links TRBV18 to TRBJ2-1, with 9 bases that match TRBD1. The germline CDR1 and CDR2 sequences are KGHSH and LQKENI. The CDR3 runs to 16 residues. Trimming at V came to 4 bases and at J to 9 bases, leaving 13 bases not matched to a gene. CDR3 in DNA: TGTGCCAGCTCACTTTCGGACAGGGGTAATATAGGTGAGCAGTTCTTC. The encoded protein is CASSLSDRGNIGEQFF.

This clonotype was seen repeatedly, ten times or more. The CDR3: CSASGRVYNEQFF. The CDR3 coding sequence is TGCAGTGCTAGCGGGAGGGTTTACAATGAGCAGTTCTTC. The J gene is TRBJ2-1, the V gene TRBV20-1; 8 positions match TRBD2. Germline trimming cut 3 bases from V and 4 bases from J; bases unmatched to any gene: 2. Germline V gene sequence: CDR1 DFQATT, CDR2 SNEGSKA (reference sequence). The CDR3 has 13 amino acids.

This clonotype showed up just once. The V call is TRBV2, the J call TRBJ1-1, with 8 positions matching TRBD1. Per the germline V gene, CDR1 is SNHLY and CDR2 is FYNNEI. With V trimmed by 4 bases and J by 7 bases, 8 bases remained unmatched. CDR3 length: 14 amino acids. This CDR3 reads CASSAHRGRYEAFF. The CDR3 DNA reads as TGTGCCAGCAGTGCACACAGGGGGAGATATGAAGCTTTCTTT.

This clonotype was seen many times. V usage is TRBV11-2 and J usage is TRBJ2-1; D unclear. V shed 1 base and J shed 9 bases, with 4 bases lying between them. The CDR3 loop spans 11 amino acids. Germline V gene data show CDR1 as SGHAT and CDR2 as FQNNGV. The chain's CDR3 is CASSLVIEQFF. CDR3 DNA sequence: TGTGCCAGCAGCTTAGTGATTGAGCAGTTCTTC.

This clonotype has only one observation. The chain links TRBV28 to TRBJ1-2; perhaps TRBD1 as D (6 bases). This CDR3 comprises 13 residues. Germline V lookup: CDR1 MDHEN, CDR2 SYDVKM. The ends were cut back, 7 bases at V and 1 base at J, with 10 bases in the middle. The CDR3 sequence is CASTPDSNYGYTF. CDR3 sequence (DNA): TGTGCCAGCACTCCGGACAGTAACTATGGCTACACCTTC.

The chain combines TRBV9 with TRBJ2-1, with 9 bases matching TRBD2. With 0 bases clipped from V and 8 bases from J, the junction kept 6 bases outside the gene matches. This CDR3 comprises 15 residues. Germline CDR1 reads SGDLS; CDR2 reads YYNGEE. The CDR3 protein is CASSVASSGIYEQFF. The CDR3 nucleotides read TGTGCCAGCAGCGTAGCTTCTAGCGGGATCTATGAGCAGTTCTTC.

About this clonotype itself: A much larger clone sits a single nucleotide away, making a read error possible. This chain links TRBV6-2 or TRBV6-3 with TRBJ1-1; D not resolved. This CDR3 has 13 residues. From germline, CDR1 is MNHEY and CDR2 SVGEGT. CDR3: CTSSPMGNTEAFF. The CDR3 DNA follows: TGTACCAGCAGTCCCATGGGGAACACTGAAGCTTTCTTT.

This clonotype was observed many times. This chain joins TRBV25-1 and TRBJ1-4, with TRBD1 matching 7 bases. CDR1 is MGHDK and CDR2 is SYGVNS in the germline V gene. There are 15 residues in the CDR3. V trimming: 3 bases; J trimming: 5 bases; junction bases outside the gene matches: 6. The DNA for the CDR3 is TGTGCCAGCAGTGAGAACAGGGGCGGAAATGAAAAACTGTTTTTT. Its translation: CASSENRGGNEKLFF.

This clonotype showed up many times. The chain is built from TRBV27 and TRBJ1-5; a possible D gene is TRBD1 (6 bases). The CDR3 is made up of 15 amino acids. V gave up 7 bases and J gave up 1 base, with 14 bases separating them. CDR1 is MNHEY and CDR2 is SMNVEV in the germline V gene (reference sequence). In DNA form, the CDR3 reads TGTGCCAGCATAGCACAGGGATCCAGCAATCAGCCCCAGCATTTT. Translating it yields CASIAQGSSNQPQHF.

This clonotype was detected only a few times. This chain links TRBV12-3 or TRBV12-4 with TRBJ2-3; the D gene is possibly TRBD2 (6 bases). The germline V and J ends were trimmed by 5 bases and 3 bases, with 15 bases remaining between them. The CDR3 covers 15 residues. This CDR3 is CASSLGTGSTDTQYF. The DNA of the CDR3 is TGTGCCAGCAGTCTAGGGACTGGGTCGACAGATACGCAGTATTTT.

This clonotype showed up just a few times. V usage is TRBV7-2 and J usage is TRBJ1-2; D unclear. Germline-derived CDR1 and CDR2 are SGHTA and FQGNSA. V gave up 2 bases and J gave up 4 bases, with 2 bases separating them. This CDR3 comprises 11 residues. As DNA, the CDR3 is TGTGCCAGCAGCTTATCCTATGGCTACACCTTC. Translating it yields CASSLSYGYTF.